Below, 19 T cell receptor beta chains from the same sample are listed, as sequenced in a study of blood T cells in healthy people across ages (dated by TCRdb to the mid-2010s). Receptors were amplified or captured by 5' RACE. The sequencer was an Illumina HiSeq 2500. A second PCR of roughly 6 to 12 cycles was run with a J-beta primer mix and a sample-barcoded 5' primer. The public reads were quality trimmed at Q25 with fastp and then assembled into clones with MiXCR by TCRdb, keeping productive beta chains. Entries are consolidated by CDR3 protein sequence, retaining the most common genes and DNA. Across this sample there are roughly 830,000 distinct CDR3 sequences, with approximately 59% seen only once. The ten largest clones capture 25% to 30% of the sample. Sequencing was carried out using blood. The receptors here all came from a man aged 30 to 39 in good health.

This sequence joins TRBV9 and TRBJ1-1; D remains unclear. The germline V gene encodes CDR1 SGDLS and CDR2 YYNGEE. The CDR3 has 14 residues. Between the trimmed V and J ends, which lost 0 bases and 1 base, there was a span of 7 bases. Written as DNA, the CDR3 is TGTGCCAGCAGCGTAGTTCCAGAGAACACTGAAGCTTTCTTT. Translating gives CASSVVPENTEAFF.

This sequence joins TRBV6-6 and TRBJ2-4, with TRBD1 identical over 7 bases. Trimming at V came to 6 bases and at J to 6 bases, leaving 11 bases not matched to a gene. In germline, CDR1 is MNHNY, CDR2 SVGAGI (reference sequence). This CDR3 is built from 15 residues. CDR3 amino acids: CASSHGQARGNIQYF. CDR3 in DNA: TGTGCCAGCAGCCACGGACAGGCAAGGGGAAACATTCAGTACTTC.

This clonotype has a handful of counts. This rearrangement joins TRBV6-4 to TRBJ2-3; the D gene could be TRBD1 or TRBD2 (5 bases each). Trimming cost V 1 base and J 14 bases, with 25 bases left between them. CDR1 MRHNA and CDR2 SNTAGT come from the germline V gene. The CDR3 has 16 amino acids. Here the CDR3 DNA reads TGTGCCAGCAGTGACTTAACCGGGACGGAAGCCGTTCAAAGGTATTTT. This encodes CASSDLTGTEAVQRYF.

This chain connects TRBV20-1 to TRBJ2-5, with D possibly being TRBD1 or TRBD2 (5 bases each). With 5 bases removed from V and 0 bases from J, the gap between germline ends came to 16 bases. Germline V gene lookup returns CDR1 DFQATT and CDR2 SNEGSKA (reference sequence). The CDR3 length is 15 residues. The CDR3 sequence: CSAYPKGRHQETQYF. The CDR3 DNA sequence: TGCAGTGCTTACCCTAAGGGACGGCACCAAGAGACCCAGTACTTC.

V gene TRBV4-1 combines with J gene TRBJ2-4; D gene unclear. The J call may not be correct, given that the DNA end is closer to TRBJ2-5. The CDR3 sequence is 16 residues long. Looked up from germline, CDR1 is MGHRA and CDR2 is YSYEKL. CDR3 amino acids: CASSQEPHLGTETQYF. For the CDR3, the DNA is TGCGCCAGCAGCCAAGAGCCCCATCTAGGAACGGAGACCCAGTACTTC.

Only a few counts were recorded for this clonotype. The V and J genes are TRBV12-3 or TRBV12-4 and TRBJ2-5, with a weak D call TRBD1 (9 bases). The J call may be mistaken, given a closer DNA end match to TRBJ2-7. There are 15 residues in the CDR3. The CDR3 DNA is TGTGCCAGCAGTGGCGGGGGGACAGGGAGGGACGAGCAGTACTTC. Encoded protein: CASSGGGTGRDEQYF.

This chain links TRBV4-3 with TRBJ2-1, with no clear D. CDR3 length equals 15 residues. Germline V CDR1 and CDR2: LGHNA, YSLEER. The ends were cut back, 0 bases at V and 7 bases at J, with 13 bases in the middle. In DNA, the CDR3 is TGCGCCAGCAGCCAAGATTGGCTTAACGGAAATGAGCAGTTCTTC. Amino acid sequence: CASSQDWLNGNEQFF.

This clonotype occurred a few times. DNA for the CDR3: TGTGCCAGCAGCTTTGACGGAAACGAGCAGTACTTC. This translates into CASSFDGNEQYF. The chain links TRBV7-2 to TRBJ2-4; D unresolved. The end of the DNA aligns better with TRBJ2-7, so the J call may be wrong. The CDR3 is made up of 12 amino acids. In germline, CDR1 is SGHTA, CDR2 FQGNSA.

The rearrangement joins TRBV7-3 to TRBJ1-1; D is possibly TRBD1 (6 bases). This CDR3 spans 14 amino acids. V was shortened by 4 bases and J by 3 bases, with 12 bases between the two germline ends. CDR1 is SGHTA and CDR2 is FQGTGA in the germline V gene. CDR3 DNA: TGTGCCAGCAGCTCTACAGGGAGGGACACTGAAGCTTTCTTT. It encodes CASSSTGRDTEAFF.

The chain couples TRBV9 to TRBJ2-7; 7 bases line up with TRBD1. Germline CDR1 reads SGDLS; CDR2 reads YYNGEE. This CDR3 comprises 18 residues. Unmatched junction bases numbered 17, after V lost 0 bases and J lost 5 bases. The CDR3 region has the DNA TGTGCCAGCAGCGTAGGACCCCCCAGGACAGGAACAAACCACGAGCAGTACTTC. Translation: CASSVGPPRTGTNHEQYF.

The CDR3 DNA sequence: TGCGCCAGCAGCGTGCGGACGGGCTACGAGCAGTACTTC. Protein sequence: CASSVRTGYEQYF. The chain employs TRBV4-1 and TRBJ2-5; D call uncertain. Gene TRBJ2-7 matches the end of the DNA better, so the J call may be wrong. The CDR3 spans 13 residues. From germline, CDR1 is MGHRA and CDR2 YSYEKL.

The CDR3 spells CASSFDRVNSPLHF. The CDR3 DNA reads as TGTGCCAGCAGTTTCGACAGGGTTAATTCACCCCTCCACTTT. The V and J genes are TRBV12-3 or TRBV12-4 and TRBJ1-6, with 7 nucleotides matching TRBD1. Unmatched junction bases numbered 2, after V lost 3 bases and J lost 6 bases. The CDR3 length is 14 residues.

The CDR3 sequence is CASSQPYRDWHTDTQYF. CDR3 in DNA: TGTGCCAGCAGCCAGCCTTACCGGGACTGGCACACAGATACGCAGTATTTT. The chain couples TRBV4-2 to TRBJ2-3; weak D call: TRBD2 (6 bases). V was pared by 3 bases and J by 2 bases, with 18 bases between. Germline CDR1 LGHNA, CDR2 YNFKEQ. This CDR3 is 17 amino acids long.

CDR3 sequence: CASSFPAYEQYF. The CDR3 DNA reads TGTGCCAGCAGTTTCCCGGCCTACGAGCAGTACTTC. The chain recombines TRBV5-5 with TRBJ2-7; D gene unclear. Trimming took 5 bases from V and 2 from J, leaving 8 bases between them. CDR1 is SGHKS, CDR2 YYEKEE, per germline (reference sequence). The CDR3 totals 12 residues. Full variable domain (remainder filled in from reference TRBV5-5 and TRBJ2-7): DAGVTQSPTHLIKTRGQQVTLRCSPISGHKSVSWYQQVLGQGPQFIFQYYEKEERGRGNFPDRFSARQFPNYSSELNVNALLLGDSALYLCASSFPAYEQYFGPGTRLTVT.

This sequence joins TRBV4-2 and TRBJ2-1, with TRBD2 matching over 8 bases. The junction had 8 bases not matched to a gene; V was cut back by 1 base and J by 6 bases. There are 16 residues in the CDR3. Germline-derived CDR1 and CDR2 are LGHNA and YNFKEQ. The CDR3 protein is CASSQALGLALNEQFF. The DNA for the CDR3 is TGTGCCAGCAGCCAAGCCCTCGGACTAGCTCTCAATGAGCAGTTCTTC.

The chain carries TRBV9 and TRBJ1-4, with D hard to call. The CDR3 is 15 residues long. V gave up 0 bases and J gave up 2 bases, with 8 bases separating them. In germline, CDR1 is SGDLS, CDR2 YYNGEE. DNA of the CDR3: TGTGCCAGCAGCGTAGCTGGGGTGACTAATGAAAAACTGTTTTTT. This encodes CASSVAGVTNEKLFF.

This clonotype was observed a few times. This sequence joins TRBV27 and TRBJ2-5; D ambiguous. The V end lost 7 bases, the J end lost 5 bases, and 20 bases lay between the germline ends. In germline, CDR1 is MNHEY, CDR2 SMNVEV (reference sequence). The CDR3 is made up of 15 amino acids. The CDR3 spells CASTSSLSFGETQYF. The CDR3 nucleotides are TGTGCCAGCACCTCAAGCCTTTCCTTCGGGGAGACCCAGTACTTC.

Note on this clonotype: The junction shows a germline mismatch at one end, possibly a read error. The V call is TRBV7-8, the J call TRBJ2-7; TRBD2 matches at 7 bases. Germline-derived CDR1 and CDR2 are SGHVS and FQNEAQ. The CDR3 has 14 amino acids. CDR3 protein: CASSLWDYSYVQYF. CDR3 nucleotides: TGTGCCAGCAGCCTCTGGGACTATTCCTACGTGCAGTACTTC.

This clonotype was seen just once. This sequence joins TRBV4-2 and TRBJ2-3; 13 nucleotides align to TRBD2. V shed 3 bases and J 5 bases; nucleotides not matched to a gene: 8. Germline CDR1 reads LGHNA; CDR2 reads YNFKEQ. This CDR3 has 17 amino acids. The CDR3 bases are TGTGCCAGCAGCCAGGGAGCACTAGCGGGGGGGCTAGATACGCAGTATTTT. Amino acid sequence: CASSQGALAGGLDTQYF.